This T cell receptor (beta chain) was identified during a study of blood T cell repertoires in COVID-19. For the study at large: Material from acute and convalescent COVID-19 was sourced from the United States, Italy and Spain. T cells, B-cell-depleted T cells, or PBMCs provided the cDNA or gDNA that served as material.

Germline assignment: CDR1 SEHNR and CDR2 FQNEAQ (reference sequence). The V end lost 5 bases, the J end lost 0 bases, and 11 bases lay between the germline ends. The CDR3 length is 15 residues. In the study's own analysis: By means of reference gene primer amplification, nucleated cell counts were estimated. The method was immunoSEQ multiplex PCR; TCRdb's version includes in-frame clones alone and lacks a portion of them. V and J calls and clone size are given by that table; D and trimming were obtained from the DNA. The sample includes approximately 120,000 clones, 86% of them seen just once. Sequencing was performed on peripheral blood. The receptor was derived from a woman between 50 and 59 years old who had recovered from COVID-19. The chain joins TRBV7-9 to TRBJ1-3; unclear D gene. CDR3 amino acids: CASSPSTPSGNTIYF. The DNA of the CDR3 is TGTGCCAGCAGCCCAAGCACGCCCTCTGGAAACACCATATATTTT.